This TCR beta chain appears in the sequencing data of a study of type 1 and type 2 diabetes patients. About the research overall: Samples came from type 1 diabetic, type 2 diabetic or nondiabetic people, recruited in China. A total of around 20 million paired-end reads came from the whole study.

CDR3 length: 15 amino acids. The V segment lost 6 bases and the J segment 2 bases; nucleotides outside the gene matches: 9. The germline CDR1 and CDR2 sequences are DFQATT and SNEGSKA (reference sequence). Amplification started from genomic DNA. Amplification of the beta chain CDR3 used 30 forward and 13 reverse multiplex primers. Using its own MiXCR run on the multiplex PCR reads, TCRdb lists one record per CDR3 protein. The sample lists 270,000 or so distinct CDR3 sequences, approximately 50% occurring once. General study points: Type 2 diabetes repertoires were more diverse than type 1 diabetes repertoires.

About this clonotype: Antigen specificity is unknown.

J is TRBJ2-3 and V is TRBV20-1, with 9 bases matching TRBD1. Specimen: peripheral blood mononuclear cells (PBMCs). This sequence was found in a man aged 18-30 years with type 2 diabetes. Here the CDR3 reads CSAEAGQGPTDTQYF. The CDR3, as DNA: TGCAGTGCGGAAGCGGGACAGGGCCCCACAGATACGCAGTATTTT.